The clone carrying this T cell receptor beta chain has just a few counts. Its antigen is currently unknown. CDR1 is ENHRY, CDR2 SYGVKD, per germline. CDR3 length equals 12 residues. Trimming left V 9 bases short and J 5 bases short, with 10 bases between. TCRdb passed the reads through MiXCR, listing each CDR3 protein once. This table holds 60,000 to 70,000 distinct CDR3 sequences, roughly 49% found once. The sample is drawn from a study of type 1 regulatory T cells. Study-wide points: Type 1 regulatory T cells had a more restricted TCR repertoire than non-type 1 regulatory T cells.

V and J are TRBV10-3 and TRBJ2-2, with D tentatively TRBD1 or TRBD2 (5 bases each). The receptor comes from a human donor in good health. The material sequenced was cultured non-Tr1 T cells, either the whole culture or a sorted T cell fraction (not recorded which). CDR3 amino acids: CAIRDGTGELFF. The CDR3, as DNA: TGTGCCATACGGGACGGAACCGGGGAGCTGTTTTTT.